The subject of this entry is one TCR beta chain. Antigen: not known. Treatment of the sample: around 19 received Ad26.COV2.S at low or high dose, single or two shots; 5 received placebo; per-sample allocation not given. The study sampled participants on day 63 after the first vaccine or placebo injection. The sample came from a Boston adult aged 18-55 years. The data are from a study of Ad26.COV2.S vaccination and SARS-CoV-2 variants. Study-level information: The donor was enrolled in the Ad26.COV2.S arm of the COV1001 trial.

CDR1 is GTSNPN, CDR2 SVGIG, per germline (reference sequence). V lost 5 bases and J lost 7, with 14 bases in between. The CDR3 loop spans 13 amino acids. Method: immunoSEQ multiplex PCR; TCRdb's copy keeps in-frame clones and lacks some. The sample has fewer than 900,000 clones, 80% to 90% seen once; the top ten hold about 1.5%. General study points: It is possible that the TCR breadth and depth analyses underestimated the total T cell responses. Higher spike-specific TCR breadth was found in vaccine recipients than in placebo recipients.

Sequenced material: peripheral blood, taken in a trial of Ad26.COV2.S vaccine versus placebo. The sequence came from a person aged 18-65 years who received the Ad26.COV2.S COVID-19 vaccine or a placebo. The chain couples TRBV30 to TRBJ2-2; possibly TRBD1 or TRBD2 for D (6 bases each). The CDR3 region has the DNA TGTGCCTGGGAGGGGGTGCGGGGCGGGGAGCTGTTTTTT. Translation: CAWEGVRGGELFF. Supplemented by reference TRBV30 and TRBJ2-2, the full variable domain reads SQTIHQWPATLVQPVGSPLSLECTVEGTSNPNLYWYRQAAGRGLQLLFYSVGIGQISSEVPQNLSASRPQDRQFILSSKKLLLSDSGFYLCAWEGVRGGELFFGEGSRLTVL.